A single sample is the source of the 23 T cell receptor beta chains below, sequenced in a study of blood T cell repertoires in COVID-19. Repertoires were generated with immunoSEQ multiplex PCR, while TCRdb's copy carries only in-frame clones and drops some. The profile covers 150,000 or so clones, with roughly 80% appearing a single time and 12% taken by the ten largest. Sequenced material: peripheral blood. These receptors all stem from a woman aged 55-69 years with COVID-19, enrolled during active disease.

The chain recombines TRBV7-3 with TRBJ2-2; no clear D. Germline CDR1 SGHTA, CDR2 FQGTGA. The CDR3 has 14 residues. V was cut by 1 base and J by 5 bases, with 8 bases left in between. In nucleotides, the CDR3 is TGTGCCAGCAGCTTAAATTCGGTGACCGGGGAGCTGTTTTTT. Amino acid sequence: CASSLNSVTGELFF.

V gene TRBV6-5 combines with J gene TRBJ2-7; 10 bases align to TRBD2. V trimming: 7 bases; J trimming: 5 bases; junction bases outside the gene matches: 11. CDR1 is MNHEY, CDR2 SVGAGI, per germline. CDR3 length: 15 residues. The CDR3 sequence is CASIELAGRVHEQYF. CDR3 sequence (DNA): TGTGCCAGCATAGAACTAGCGGGACGTGTCCACGAGCAGTACTTC.

V gene TRBV18 combines with J gene TRBJ2-7, with 7 bases that match TRBD2. Germline CDR1 is KGHSH and CDR2 is LQKENI. J was trimmed by 3 bases and V by 4 bases; bases with no gene match: 0. CDR3 length: 12 residues. The CDR3 sequence: CASSREGYEQYF. Written as DNA, the CDR3 is TGTGCCAGCTCACGGGAGGGCTACGAGCAGTACTTC.

This chain uses TRBV18 with TRBJ2-7; 7 nucleotides match TRBD1. CDR1 and CDR2 (germline): KGHSH, LQKENI. This CDR3 region has 14 residues. Trimming removed 2 bases from V and 5 bases from J; junction bases left unmatched: 6. The CDR3 bases are TGTGCCAGCTCACCAGTAGGGGGCCGCCACGAGCAGTACGTC. Translation gives CASSPVGGRHEQYV.

V usage is TRBV7-2 and J usage is TRBJ1-6; D gene uncertain. Germline-derived CDR1 and CDR2 are SGHTA and FQGNSA. The CDR3 contains 17 residues. Trimming cost V 5 bases and J 0 bases, with 14 bases left between them. The CDR3 here is CASSPRTPSSYNSPLHF. In DNA, the CDR3 is TGTGCCAGCAGCCCCCGGACTCCTAGCTCCTATAATTCACCCCTCCACTTT.

This chain links TRBV9 with TRBJ2-1; TRBD2 aligns across 9 bases. The CDR3 sequence is 16 residues long. Germline trimming cut 3 bases from V and 9 bases from J; bases unmatched to any gene: 13. Germline CDR1 SGDLS, CDR2 YYNGEE. CDR3 sequence reads: CASSAQWREGPGEQFF. In DNA form, the CDR3 reads TGTGCCAGCAGCGCCCAGTGGCGGGAGGGCCCGGGTGAGCAGTTCTTC.

V gene TRBV11-3 combines with J gene TRBJ1-1; D unresolved. Per the germline V gene, CDR1 is SGHNT and CDR2 is YENEEA. This CDR3 contains 14 residues. Trimming removed 1 base at V and 1 base at J, with 7 bases between. CDR3 sequence: CASSLGVGNTEAFF. The CDR3 bases are TGTGCCAGCAGCTTAGGTGTCGGGAACACTGAAGCTTTCTTT.

The rearrangement joins TRBV9 to TRBJ2-1, with TRBD1 matching 8 bases. The length of the CDR3 is 16 residues. V dropped 3 bases and J dropped 4; count of bases not matched to a gene: 9. Germline CDR1 and CDR2: SGDLS and YYNGEE. The CDR3 DNA is TGTGCCAGCAGCGCAAGGGGACAGGCGGGATACAATGAGCAGTTCTTC. Protein product: CASSARGQAGYNEQFF.

V is TRBV5-1 and J is TRBJ2-1, with 8 bases lining up with TRBD2. V shed 4 bases, J shed 4 bases, and the junction held 7 bases outside the gene matches. CDR3 length equals 15 residues. Germline values: CDR1 SGHRS, CDR2 YFSETQ. Here the CDR3 reads CASSPGGAGYNEQFF. The CDR3 nucleotides are TGCGCCAGCAGCCCCGGGGGGGCGGGTTACAATGAGCAGTTCTTC.

There are a few counts of this clone. The chain links TRBV7-8 to TRBJ2-5; 7 positions match TRBD2. From germline, CDR1 is SGHVS and CDR2 FQNEAQ. V was clipped by 4 bases and J by 4 bases; unmatched bases: 3. CDR3 length: 13 amino acids. Here the CDR3 reads CASSWGEGETQYF. CDR3 coding DNA: TGTGCCAGCAGCTGGGGGGAGGGAGAGACCCAGTACTTC.

The chain couples TRBV19 to TRBJ1-6; maybe TRBD1 (6 bases). Trimming pared 4 bases from V and 7 bases from J, leaving 14 bases between. This CDR3 has 15 amino acids. In germline, CDR1 is LNHDA, CDR2 SQIVND (reference sequence). CDR3 bases: TGTGCCAGTAGTACCGGACAGTTGGGCAATTCACCCCTCCACTTT. Translating it yields CASSTGQLGNSPLHF.

The V gene is TRBV6-1, the J gene TRBJ2-5; 11 bases map to TRBD2. After removal of 3 bases from V and 2 bases from J, the junction contained 2 bases not matched to a gene. The germline V gene encodes CDR1 MNHNS and CDR2 SASEGT. This CDR3 contains 15 residues. DNA for the CDR3: TGTGCCAGCAGTGAGCTAGCGGGGGGTCAAGAGACCCAGTACTTC. It codes for CASSELAGGQETQYF.

J is TRBJ1-6 and V is TRBV7-2; D may be TRBD1 (6 bases). The CDR3 contains 19 residues. Germline lookup yields CDR1 SGHTA and CDR2 FQGNSA. Trimming removed 5 bases from V and 0 bases from J, with 20 bases in between. Here the CDR3 DNA reads TGTGCCAGCAGCATCAGGACAGCCAAATTGAGCTCCTATAATTCACCCCTCCACTTT. Residues: CASSIRTAKLSSYNSPLHF. The complete variable domain, with remaining parts taken from reference TRBV7-2 and TRBJ1-6, reads GAGVSQSPSNKVTEKGKDVELRCDPISGHTALYWYRQSLGQGLEFLIYFQGNSAPDKSGLPSDRFSAERTGGSVSTLTIQRTQQEDSAVYLCASSIRTAKLSSYNSPLHFGNGTRLTVT.

About this clone itself: This specimen includes other DNA sequences encoding the same CDR3. The chain carries TRBV6-1 and TRBJ1-2, with D maybe TRBD1 (5 bases). CDR3 length: 13 amino acids. V gave up 2 bases and J gave up 4 bases, with 8 bases separating them. The germline CDR1 and CDR2 sequences are MNHNS and SASEGT. The CDR3 protein is CASSEPGLYGYTF. In DNA, the CDR3 is TGTGCCAGCAGTGAACCGGGACTCTATGGCTACACCTTC.

V and J are TRBV2 and TRBJ1-2; tentative D call: TRBD1 (6 bases). Germline CDR1 SNHLY, CDR2 FYNNEI. Trimming left V 3 bases short and J 5 bases short, with 16 bases between. This CDR3 has 15 residues. CDR3 loop: CASSDSQGRIYGYTF. The CDR3 DNA sequence: TGTGCCAGCAGTGATTCGCAGGGGCGAATTTATGGCTACACCTTC.

The chain links TRBV5-8 to TRBJ2-7; D gene unclear. V was clipped by 3 bases and J by 0 bases, with 7 bases between them. The CDR3 runs 13 residues. Germline CDR1 reads SGHTS; CDR2 reads YDEGEE. CDR3 nucleotides: TGTGCCAGCAGCTCTTTCGTCTCCTACGAGCAGTACGTC. It translates to CASSSFVSYEQYV.

In this sample, this clone turned up once. The chain recombines TRBV19 with TRBJ1-2; 9 bases line up with TRBD1. The CDR3 consists of 13 residues. The germline gives CDR1 LNHDA, CDR2 SQIVND (reference sequence). The V and J ends lost 0 bases and 9 bases, in that order; junction bases with no gene match: 2. The CDR3 here is CASSIEGTGSYTF. The CDR3 bases are TGTGCCAGTAGTATAGAAGGGACAGGGAGCTACACCTTC. Using reference TRBV19 and TRBJ1-2 for the parts outside the CDR3, the full variable domain is DGGITQSPKYLFRKEGQNVTLSCEQNLNHDAMYWYRQDPGQGLRLIYYSQIVNDFQKGDIAEGYSVSREKKESFPLTVTSAQKNPTAFYLCASSIEGTGSYTFGSGTRLTVV.

This sequence joins TRBV5-1 and TRBJ1-1, with a possible D match to TRBD1 (5 bases). Deletions cut 2 bases from V and 5 bases from J, with 13 bases between. From germline, CDR1 is SGHRS and CDR2 YFSETQ. This CDR3 is 14 amino acids long. CDR3 loop: CASSLGQIGTEAFF. In nucleotides, the CDR3 is TGCGCCAGCAGCTTAGGACAAATCGGGACTGAAGCTTTCTTT.

The V and J genes are TRBV6-1 and TRBJ2-7, with D possibly TRBD1 on 5 matching bases. Trimming took 3 bases from V and 1 from J, leaving 13 bases between them. The CDR3 totals 15 residues. Germline assignment: CDR1 MNHNS and CDR2 SASEGT. The CDR3 region is CASSEARVGSYEQYV. CDR3 nucleotides: TGTGCCAGCAGTGAGGCCAGGGTAGGGTCCTACGAGCAGTACGTC.

The chain employs TRBV5-1 and TRBJ2-7; D perhaps matches TRBD1 (6 bases). This CDR3 is built from 14 residues. Looked up from germline, CDR1 is SGHRS and CDR2 is YFSETQ. With 0 bases removed from V and 5 bases from J, the gap between germline ends came to 12 bases. The CDR3 nucleotides read TGCGCCAGCAGCTTGGGACAGGAGTTTAACGAGCAGTACTTC. Protein product: CASSLGQEFNEQYF.

The chain carries TRBV27 and TRBJ1-1, with D maybe TRBD1 (5 bases). The CDR3 consists of 17 residues. V was clipped by 0 bases and J by 0 bases, with 14 bases between them. The germline V gene encodes CDR1 MNHEY and CDR2 SMNVEV (reference sequence). The chain's CDR3 is CASSLSARGFMNTEAFF. DNA of the CDR3: TGTGCCAGCAGTTTATCTGCAAGGGGCTTTATGAACACTGAAGCTTTCTTT.

This clone was seen a single time. This rearrangement joins TRBV27 to TRBJ1-1; D is ambiguous. Per germline, CDR1 MNHEY and CDR2 SMNVEV (reference sequence). V was clipped by 2 bases and J by 1 base, with 5 bases between them. The CDR3 totals 13 residues. The CDR3 DNA sequence: TGTGCCAGCAGTTTAATGAGGAACACTGAAGCTTTCTTT. Translating gives CASSLMRNTEAFF.

The V call is TRBV5-1, the J call TRBJ1-1; 10 bases match TRBD1. The junction had 11 bases not matched to a gene; V was cut back by 4 bases and J by 5 bases. The CDR3 is 16 amino acids. CDR1 SGHRS and CDR2 YFSETQ come from the germline V gene. The CDR3 sequence is CASSLGDRGRTTEAFF. CDR3 DNA: TGCGCCAGCAGCCTCGGGGACAGGGGCAGAACTACTGAAGCTTTCTTT.